These T cell receptor beta chains were read from a single sample in a study of shared clonotypes between healthy human individuals. Sequencing used immunoSEQ multiplex PCR; TCRdb keeps in-frame clones, though not all of them. The sample lists 2,500,000 or so clones; around 90% were seen once. The sample taken for sequencing was naive CD4+ T cells from PBMCs. Every receptor here comes from a man aged 18 to 30 in good health. Some clones in this sample may be carry-over from other donors' samples. Each CDR3 is given with its conserved first and last residue. The order of the fields is clone size, V gene, D gene, J gene, CDR3 DNA, CDR3 protein. The D gene is left open where the match is weak. The size of a clone is reported for some rows only, either as once, few or many, or as a class for expanded clones.

once	TRBV4-1	-	TRBJ1-1	TGCGCCAGCAGGCTAGTTCTGGAGGGTAGGAGGAACACTGAAGCTTTCTTT	CASRLVLEGRRNTEAFF
-	TRBV6-1	-	TRBJ1-5	TGTGCCAGCAGTGCGGGAGACTACCCAAATCAGCCCCAGCATTTT	CASSAGDYPNQPQHF
-	TRBV18	-	TRBJ2-7	TGTGCCAGCTCACCATTTGATGCTAGCGCCACCTACGAGCAGTACTTC	CASSPFDASATYEQYF
once	TRBV11-3	TRBD1	TRBJ2-1	TGTGCCAGCAGCTCAGGACAGGGGGCTTTCAATGAGCAGTTCTTC	CASSSGQGAFNEQFF
-	TRBV15	-	TRBJ1-4	TGTGCCACCAGCAGAGATCTGGGGGACACGAGGGAAAAACTGTTTTTT	CATSRDLGDTREKLFF
-	TRBV5-1	-	TRBJ2-7	TGCGCCAGCAGACCCGGCTGGGGGGTCAGCTCCTACGAGCAGTACTTC	CASRPGWGVSSYEQYF
-	TRBV20-1	-	TRBJ2-7	TGCAGTGCTACCACTAACTCCGAGCAGTACTTC	CSATTNSEQYF
-	TRBV5-1	TRBD2	TRBJ2-3	TGCGCCAGCAGGGTTAGCGGGAGTACGGATACGCAGTATTTT	CASRVSGSTDTQYF
-	TRBV6-5	-	TRBJ2-2	TGTGCCAGCAGTTACATGAGGGACTCCACCGGGGAGCTGTTTTTT	CASSYMRDSTGELFF
-	TRBV29-1	-	TRBJ1-2	TGCAGCGCCCGAAGCCTAGTCGGCTCAAGGTATGGCTACACCTTC	CSARSLVGSRYGYTF
-	TRBV2	TRBD2	TRBJ2-2	TGTGCCAGCAGTGACAGCGGGAGGGCCACCGGGGAGCTGTTTTTT	CASSDSGRATGELFF
-	TRBV29-1	TRBD1	TRBJ1-1	TGCAGCGTTGAATATCCGGACAGGGTGGACACTGAAGCTTTCTTT	CSVEYPDRVDTEAFF
-	TRBV5-1	-	TRBJ2-2	TGCGCCAGCAGCTGGGTGGGGTCTCGAGTCACCGGGGAGCTGTTTTTT	CASSWVGSRVTGELFF
-	TRBV9	TRBD1	TRBJ1-5	TGTGCCAGCAGCGTATCAGGGGGAGGGAAGCCCCAGCATTTT	CASSVSGGGKPQHF
-	TRBV6-6	TRBD2	TRBJ2-2	TGTGCCAGCAGTAGAGCGGGATCTAGCACCGGGGAGCTGTTTTTT	CASSRAGSSTGELFF
-	TRBV10-2	TRBD1	TRBJ1-5	TGCGCCAGCAGGGGAGTGGGACAGGGTCTTCTAAATAGCAATCAGCCCCAGCATTTT	CASRGVGQGLLNSNQPQHF
-	TRBV19	TRBD1	TRBJ1-1	TGTGCCAGTAGTATAGAAAGTAGGGGACAGAAAGCTTTCTTT	CASSIESRGQKAFF
-	TRBV10-3	-	TRBJ2-1	TGTGCCATCAGGGCAGGAGGGAATGAGCAGTTCTTC	CAIRAGGNEQFF
once	TRBV7-2	-	TRBJ2-5	TGTGCCAGCAGCTTAACTAATCCTGAGCCCCAGTACTTC	CASSLTNPEPQYF
-	TRBV6-5	-	TRBJ2-1	TGTGCCAGCAGTAAGACAGTAAACTCCTACAATGAGCAGTTCTTC	CASSKTVNSYNEQFF
-	TRBV19	-	TRBJ1-2	TGTGCCAGTAGTATATCGGGAAGGGATGGCTACACCTTC	CASSISGRDGYTF
-	TRBV27	TRBD2	TRBJ2-1	TGTGCCAGCACCGTCGGGACTAGCGGGCCATTCCGGCAGTTCTTC	CASTVGTSGPFRQFF
-	TRBV30	-	TRBJ2-7	TGTGCCTGGAGGGGCAGTGGCTACGAGCAGTACTTC	CAWRGSGYEQYF
-	TRBV10-3	-	TRBJ2-7	TGTGCCATCAGTGAAGGAGGTGGTGAGCAGTACTTC	CAISEGGGEQYF
-	TRBV18	TRBD1	TRBJ2-3	TGTGCCAGCTCACGAAGTCCCGGGACAGGGGTGGGGACAGATACGCAGTATTTT	CASSRSPGTGVGTDTQYF
-	TRBV5-4	TRBD1	TRBJ2-1	TGTGCCAGCAGCCACCCCGGGACAGAATACAATGAGCAGTTCTTC	CASSHPGTEYNEQFF
-	TRBV28	-	TRBJ1-1	TGTGCCAGCAGCCAGGCCGGATCCCGAGGGAACACTGAAGCTTTCTTT	CASSQAGSRGNTEAFF
-	TRBV9	TRBD1	TRBJ1-3	TGTGCCAGCAGCGTGGCGGGGACAGGGTCTTCTGGAAACACCATATATTTT	CASSVAGTGSSGNTIYF
-	TRBV7-2	-	TRBJ1-5	TGTGCCAGCAGCTTAGAGGCTAGCAATCAGCCCCAGCATTTT	CASSLEASNQPQHF
-	TRBV5-6	-	TRBJ2-5	TGTGCCAGCAATCGGGGAACGCTCCAAGAGACCCAGTACTTC	CASNRGTLQETQYF
-	TRBV5-1	-	TRBJ2-7	TGCGCCAGCAGCTTGAGAGGGGGGTTCTACGAGCAGTACTTC	CASSLRGGFYEQYF
-	TRBV6-1	-	TRBJ2-2	TGTGCCAGCAGAGCCGGGACTCGCAACACCGGGGAGCTGTTTTTT	CASRAGTRNTGELFF
-	TRBV5-1	-	TRBJ2-3	TGCGCCAGCAGCGTAGGGGAACTGGCGCAGTATTTT	CASSVGELAQYF
once	TRBV5-1	TRBD1	TRBJ1-1	TGCGCCAGCAGCTTGGTGCAGGGGGGGCATATCGCTGAAGCTTTCTTT	CASSLVQGGHIAEAFF
-	TRBV7-9	-	TRBJ1-1	TGTGCCAGCAGCCACGGTGAGCGGAACACTGAAGCTTTCTTT	CASSHGERNTEAFF
-	TRBV5-6	-	TRBJ1-1	TGTGCCAGCGATGGAAGGGGCGCTGAAGCTTTCTTT	CASDGRGAEAFF
-	TRBV4-1	TRBD2	TRBJ2-4	TGCGCCAGCAGCCAAGATCGGTCGGGACTAGCGTATTCTCAGTACTTC	CASSQDRSGLAYSQYF
-	TRBV5-1	TRBD2	TRBJ2-3	TGCGCCAGCAGCGTCCCCTCGGGGGGGACAGATACGCAGTATTTT	CASSVPSGGTDTQYF
once	TRBV11-3	TRBD1	TRBJ2-1	TGTGCCAGCAGCTTAGATCATTGGGGAACCGGGACAGGGTCCAATGAGCAGTTCTTC	CASSLDHWGTGTGSNEQFF
-	TRBV18	-	TRBJ1-5	TGTGCCAGCTCACCAGAGACAGGCCGAAATCAGCCCCAGCATTTT	CASSPETGRNQPQHF
once	TRBV12-5	-	TRBJ1-2	TGTGCTAGTGGTCCGGGGTCGGTAGTTGATGGCTACACCTTC	CASGPGSVVDGYTF
-	TRBV4-2	TRBD2	TRBJ2-4	TGTGCCAGCAGCCAAGATTGGGCCGGGAGGGGTTCATACATTCAGTACTTC	CASSQDWAGRGSYIQYF
-	TRBV5-1	-	TRBJ2-2	TGCGCCAGCAGCATCGTCCTTAACACCGGGGAGCTGTTTTTT	CASSIVLNTGELFF
-	TRBV5-1	TRBD2	TRBJ2-1	TGCGCCAGCAGCTTGGTGGCTAGCGGGTCATACAATGAGCAGTTCTTC	CASSLVASGSYNEQFF
-	TRBV28	TRBD2	TRBJ2-5	TGTGCCAGCAGTTTATGGTGGGCGGGAGCCGGGGAGACCCAGTACTTC	CASSLWWAGAGETQYF
-	TRBV28	-	TRBJ1-2	TGTGCCAGCAGATCGGGGGGGAGCTACACCTTC	CASRSGGSYTF
-	TRBV30	TRBD1	TRBJ2-3	TGTGCCTGGATGAGGACAGGACGAGGGAATACGCAGTATTTT	CAWMRTGRGNTQYF
-	TRBV7-8	-	TRBJ1-3	TGTGCCAGCAGCTTAGCCACAGGCCACTCTGGAAACACCATATATTTT	CASSLATGHSGNTIYF
-	TRBV5-5	-	TRBJ2-5	TGTGCCAGCAGCTCCATCATGACTAGACTAGAAGAGACCCAGTACTTC	CASSSIMTRLEETQYF
-	TRBV6-4	-	TRBJ1-2	TGTGCCAGCAGCCGAGAATTAAACTATGGCTACACCTTC	CASSRELNYGYTF
-	TRBV6-5	-	TRBJ2-3	TGTGCCAGCAGTTATATAGGGCCCACAGATACGCAGTATTTT	CASSYIGPTDTQYF
-	TRBV7-9	-	TRBJ2-1	TGTGCCAGCAGCTTAGTCCCCAGCAATGAGCAGTTCTTC	CASSLVPSNEQFF
-	TRBV7-3	-	TRBJ2-1	TGTGCCAGCAGCTTAAGGCAAGGGGTCAATGAGCAGTTCTTC	CASSLRQGVNEQFF